The 11 T cell receptor beta chains in this list originate from one sample, sequenced in a study of blood T cell repertoires in COVID-19. TCRdb keeps only in-frame clones here, not all; method: immunoSEQ multiplex PCR. The table lists approximately 230,000 clones, 85% to 90% of them singletons. The specimen sequenced was PBMCs or T cells enriched from blood (not recorded which). The receptors were gathered from a man in his forties who had recovered from COVID-19.

The rearrangement uses TRBV30 and TRBJ2-7, with 7 bases matching TRBD1. The J segment lost 5 bases and the V segment lost 0 bases, leaving 1 base of the junction unmatched. CDR3 length equals 12 residues. Germline CDR1 is GTSNPN and CDR2 is SVGIG (reference sequence). CDR3 sequence: CAWSVRGHEQYF. The DNA for the CDR3 is TGTGCCTGGAGTGTAAGGGGGCACGAGCAGTACTTC.

The V call is TRBV3-1 (or the pseudogene TRBV3-2), the J call TRBJ1-2; TRBD1 might be the D (5 bases). The CDR3 length is 14 residues. Between the trimmed V and J ends, which lost 3 bases and 8 bases, there was a span of 16 bases. From germline, CDR1 is LGHDT and CDR2 YNNKEL (reference sequence). The CDR3 spells CASSQGRGAPGYTF. The CDR3 nucleotides are TGTGCCAGCAGCCAGGGTAGGGGCGCACCAGGCTACACCTTC.

The chain carries TRBV5-1 and TRBJ1-1, with D perhaps TRBD1 (6 bases). This CDR3 region has 14 residues. CDR1 SGHRS and CDR2 YFSETQ come from the germline V gene. V lost 3 bases to trimming and J lost 1 base, with 10 bases between them. The CDR3 loop reads CASSSGVSNTEAFF. Here the CDR3 DNA reads TGCGCCAGCAGCTCAGGGGTGTCGAACACTGAAGCTTTCTTT.

The gene calls are TRBV7-9 and TRBJ2-5; D might be TRBD1 (6 bases). CDR3 length equals 12 residues. Looked up from germline, CDR1 is SEHNR and CDR2 is FQNEAQ (reference sequence). V gave up 3 bases and J gave up 9 bases, with 11 bases separating them. CDR3 region: CASSLAQGSQYF. The DNA of the CDR3 is TGTGCCAGCAGCTTGGCTCAGGGGTCCCAGTACTTC.

The CDR3 spells CASSIRGGGTGLSSTDTQYF. The CDR3, as DNA: TGTGCCAGCAGCATTAGAGGGGGCGGGACAGGGCTCTCTAGCACAGATACGCAGTATTTT. This chain joins TRBV7-9 and TRBJ2-3; TRBD1 matches 9 bases. With V trimmed by 5 bases and J by 0 bases, 18 bases remained unmatched. The CDR3 runs to 20 residues. The germline gives CDR1 SEHNR, CDR2 FQNEAQ (reference sequence).

This clone has only one observation. The gene calls are TRBV6-2 or TRBV6-3 and TRBJ2-2, with TRBD1 identical over 8 bases. The junction had 6 bases not matched to a gene; V was cut back by 0 bases and J by 6 bases. Germline V gene data show CDR1 as MNHEY and CDR2 as SVGEGT. There are 16 residues in the CDR3. In DNA form, the CDR3 reads TGTGCCAGCAGTTACTCGACACAGGGGGTAGCCGGGGAGCTGTTTTTT. This encodes CASSYSTQGVAGELFF.

This clone was seen a handful of times. The chain recombines TRBV7-2 with TRBJ1-5; perhaps TRBD1 as D (5 bases). CDR1 is SGHTA, CDR2 FQGNSA, per germline. The V and J ends lost 6 bases and 4 bases respectively, with 16 bases between them. This CDR3 has 15 residues. CDR3 sequence reads: CASRVGGMGNQPQHF. The CDR3 nucleotides are TGTGCCAGCAGGGTTGGGGGGATGGGGAATCAGCCCCAGCATTTT.

J is TRBJ2-7 and V is TRBV5-1; 9 nucleotides line up with TRBD1. The V gene end was trimmed by 0 bases and the J gene end by 0 bases; junction bases not matched to a gene: 4. The CDR3 is 16 residues long. Germline V lookup: CDR1 SGHRS, CDR2 YFSETQ. CDR3 sequence: CASSLAGTGSSYEQYF. The CDR3, as DNA: TGCGCCAGCAGCTTGGCTGGGACAGGGAGCTCCTACGAGCAGTACTTC.

This clone was counted a few times. The chain is built from TRBV3-1 (or the pseudogene TRBV3-2) and TRBJ1-5, with D possibly TRBD1 on 6 matching bases. The germline V and J ends were trimmed by 1 base and 5 bases, with 9 bases remaining between them. The CDR3 runs 14 residues. The germline V gene has CDR1 LGHDT and CDR2 YNNKEL (reference sequence). CDR3 nucleotides: TGTGCCAGCAGCCAAGGGGCAGGGGATCAGCCCCAGCATTTT. Amino acids: CASSQGAGDQPQHF.

This clone came up once. J is TRBJ1-2 and V is TRBV2; 9 positions agree with TRBD1. CDR1 SNHLY and CDR2 FYNNEI come from the germline V gene. This CDR3 has 14 amino acids. V trimming: 4 bases; J trimming: 3 bases; junction bases outside the gene matches: 3. The CDR3 is CASSGGQGHYGYTF. The DNA of the CDR3 is TGTGCCAGCAGTGGGGGACAGGGACACTATGGCTACACCTTC.

The rearrangement joins TRBV11-2 to TRBJ1-5; no reliable D call. The V gene's germline CDR1 is SGHAT and CDR2 FQNNGV. This CDR3 comprises 13 residues. V dropped 4 bases and J dropped 0 bases, with 4 bases sitting between them. In DNA form, the CDR3 reads TGTGCCAGCAGCTCGGGTAGCAATCAGCCCCAGCATTTT. It encodes CASSSGSNQPQHF.